The 22 T cell receptor beta chains below come from one sample, sequenced in a study of blood T cell repertoires in COVID-19. Some clones are missing from TCRdb's copy, which holds only in-frame ones; the method was immunoSEQ multiplex PCR. The top ten hold about an eighth of the sample, which has approximately 69,000 clones, under 85% seen once. The specimen sequenced was peripheral blood. These receptor sequences come from a man over 45 with COVID-19, enrolled during active disease.

V usage is TRBV3-1 (or the pseudogene TRBV3-2) and J usage is TRBJ2-5; 8 nucleotides align to TRBD2. The CDR3 length is 15 residues. Germline CDR1 is LGHDT and CDR2 is YNNKEL (reference sequence). Germline trimming cut 1 base from V and 1 base from J; bases unmatched to any gene: 2. The chain's CDR3 is CASSQVAGGQETQYF. The CDR3 coding sequence is TGTGCCAGCAGCCAAGTCGCGGGGGGCCAAGAGACCCAGTACTTC.

The chain combines TRBV6-5 with TRBJ1-6; maybe TRBD1 (5 bases). CDR1 is MNHEY and CDR2 is SVGAGI in the germline V gene. Between the trimmed V and J ends, which lost 7 bases and 7 bases, there was a span of 11 bases. The CDR3 runs to 13 residues. The chain's CDR3 is CASTGLTNSPLHF. The CDR3 nucleotides read TGTGCCAGCACAGGGCTTACGAATTCACCCCTCCACTTT.

The chain employs TRBV19 and TRBJ2-1, with no clear D. V was trimmed by 5 bases and J by 5 bases, leaving 13 bases between them. The CDR3 length is 14 residues. Germline CDR1 LNHDA, CDR2 SQIVND (reference sequence). The DNA of the CDR3 is TGTGCCAGTAGTTCATTGGGCTCGGACAATGAGCAGTTCTTC. This gives the protein CASSSLGSDNEQFF. Variable domain in full (rest from reference TRBV19 and TRBJ2-1): DGGITQSPKYLFRKEGQNVTLSCEQNLNHDAMYWYRQDPGQGLRLIYYSQIVNDFQKGDIAEGYSVSREKKESFPLTVTSAQKNPTAFYLCASSSLGSDNEQFFGPGTRLTVL.

The chain joins TRBV6-5 to TRBJ2-2, with 10 bases lining up with TRBD1. This CDR3 contains 14 residues. The germline V gene has CDR1 MNHEY and CDR2 SVGAGI. V was clipped by 4 bases and J by 5 bases; unmatched bases: 1. The CDR3 protein is CASSWTGGTGELFF. CDR3 nucleotides: TGTGCCAGCAGTTGGACAGGGGGGACCGGGGAGCTGTTTTTT.

The rearrangement uses TRBV4-2 and TRBJ1-6, with a possible D match to TRBD1 (6 bases). The CDR3 covers 16 residues. Trimming left V 1 base short and J 6 bases short, with 13 bases between. Per germline, CDR1 LGHNA and CDR2 YNFKEQ. CDR3 sequence: CASSQGGQPLNSPLHF. For the CDR3, the DNA is TGTGCCAGCAGCCAAGGAGGACAGCCGCTTAATTCACCCCTCCACTTT.

The chain carries TRBV7-9 and TRBJ2-7; TRBD1 aligns across 9 bases. The V segment lost 2 bases and the J segment 3 bases; nucleotides outside the gene matches: 11. Germline V gives CDR1 SEHNR, CDR2 FQNEAQ (reference sequence). The CDR3 has 17 amino acids. CDR3 bases: TGTGCCAGCAGCTTAAAATCCCCCCGGACAGGGGACTACGAGCAGTACTTC. Translated: CASSLKSPRTGDYEQYF.

This sequence joins TRBV5-1 and TRBJ2-7; 9 nucleotides align to TRBD1. Germline-derived CDR1 and CDR2 are SGHRS and YFSETQ. The junction had 7 bases not matched to a gene; V was cut back by 7 bases and J by 5 bases. This CDR3 has 13 amino acids. CDR3 in amino acids: CASGTGTGNEQYF. CDR3 nucleotides: TGCGCCAGCGGCACCGGGACAGGGAACGAGCAGTACTTC.

This clone was recorded once. The chain has TRBV13 and TRBJ1-3, with D unresolved. The CDR3 has 15 residues. Germline V gene sequence: CDR1 PRHDT, CDR2 FYEKMQ (reference sequence). Trimming pared 3 bases from V and 2 bases from J, leaving 11 bases between. For the CDR3, the DNA is TGTGCCAGCAGCTTGAGGGAGGTCACTGGAAACACCATATATTTT. As protein: CASSLREVTGNTIYF.

This clone was detected only once. The chain is built from TRBV27 and TRBJ2-2; a possible D gene is TRBD1 (6 bases). Trimming removed 6 bases from V and 4 bases from J, with 12 bases in between. CDR3 length: 14 residues. Germline CDR1 reads MNHEY; CDR2 reads SMNVEV (reference sequence). DNA of the CDR3: TGTGCCAGCAGGAGACAGGTTCGCACCGGGGAGCTGTTTTTT. It encodes CASRRQVRTGELFF.

J is TRBJ1-1 and V is TRBV7-3, with 8 bases matching TRBD1. J was trimmed by 3 bases and V by 4 bases; bases with no gene match: 1. This CDR3 has 13 amino acids. Germline values: CDR1 SGHTA, CDR2 FQGTGA. The CDR3 DNA sequence: TGTGCCAGCAGCTCACAGGGGGACACTGAAGCTTTCTTT. Its protein product is CASSSQGDTEAFF.

The table lists this clone with a few counts. This sequence joins TRBV5-4 and TRBJ1-6; D perhaps matches TRBD1 (6 bases). This CDR3 region has 15 residues. Trimming pared 0 bases from V and 7 bases from J, leaving 11 bases between. Germline CDR1 reads SGHNT; CDR2 reads YYREEE (reference sequence). The CDR3 region is CASSLGAGVNSPLHF. The CDR3 DNA sequence: TGTGCCAGCAGCTTGGGGGCAGGGGTCAATTCACCCCTCCACTTT.

This clone was seen once. The junction shows a germline mismatch at one end, possibly a read error. V usage is TRBV7-3 and J usage is TRBJ2-1; D is possibly TRBD2 (5 bases). Looked up from germline, CDR1 is SGHTA and CDR2 is FQGTGA. The CDR3 loop spans 15 amino acids. The CDR3 sequence is CASSITGSSYNEQFF. The CDR3 nucleotides read TGTGCCAGCAGCATAACGGGGAGCTCCTACAATGAGCAGTTCTTC.

The V gene is TRBV9, the J gene TRBJ2-2; TRBD2 is a possible D gene (7 bases). CDR3 length equals 15 residues. V dropped 4 bases and J dropped 4 bases, with 14 bases sitting between them. Germline loops: CDR1 SGDLS, CDR2 YYNGEE. This chain's CDR3 is CASSPRGGGTGELFF. The CDR3 coding sequence is TGTGCCAGCAGCCCGAGGGGAGGGGGCACCGGGGAGCTGTTTTTT. The full variable domain, rest sourced from reference TRBV9 and TRBJ2-2, is DSGVTQTPKHLITATGQRVTLRCSPRSGDLSVYWYQQSLDQGLQFLIQYYNGEERAKGNILERFSAQQFPDLHSELNLSSLELGDSALYFCASSPRGGGTGELFFGEGSRLTVL.

The table lists this clone with a count of one. The chain joins TRBV3-1 (or the pseudogene TRBV3-2) to TRBJ2-5, with D perhaps TRBD2 (7 bases). Trimming shortened V by 5 bases and J by 4 bases, and 17 bases separated the two germline ends. The CDR3 is 15 amino acids. Germline loops: CDR1 LGHDT, CDR2 YNNKEL (reference sequence). The CDR3 reads CASSTFSGEGETQYF. CDR3 DNA: TGTGCCAGCAGCACCTTCTCAGGGGAGGGAGAGACCCAGTACTTC.

This chain links TRBV5-4 with TRBJ2-7; TRBD1 aligns across 9 bases. Germline-derived CDR1 and CDR2 are SGHNT and YYREEE (reference sequence). This CDR3 comprises 13 residues. V trimming: 4 bases; J trimming: 7 bases; junction bases outside the gene matches: 6. The CDR3 is CASSAGQGGEQYF. The CDR3 bases are TGTGCCAGCAGCGCGGGACAGGGCGGGGAGCAGTACTTC.

This chain links TRBV2 with TRBJ2-1, with 11 bases fitting TRBD2. Losses at the gene ends were 6 bases for V and 11 bases for J; bases not matched to a gene: 6. The CDR3 spans 13 residues. CDR1 SNHLY and CDR2 FYNNEI come from the germline V gene. CDR3 coding DNA: TGTGCCAGCAGAGATAGCGGGGGGGCCAAGCAGTTCTTC. Translation gives CASRDSGGAKQFF.

The chain uses TRBV4-3 and TRBJ2-7, with a possible D match to TRBD1 (6 bases). The CDR3 has 15 residues. The V gene lost 1 base and the J gene lost 6 bases, with 16 bases spanning the gap. The germline V gene encodes CDR1 LGHNA and CDR2 YSLEER. The CDR3 nucleotides read TGCGCCAGCAGCCAAGTGGGACAATGGAGGAGCGAGCAGTACTTC. Its translation is CASSQVGQWRSEQYF.

The rearrangement joins TRBV30 to TRBJ1-2; tentative D call: TRBD1 (5 bases). The CDR3 runs to 10 residues. V lost 4 bases and J lost 8, with 8 bases in between. The germline V gene has CDR1 GTSNPN and CDR2 SVGIG (reference sequence). The CDR3 here is CAWKGLGYTF. The CDR3 coding sequence is TGTGCCTGGAAGGGGCTCGGCTACACCTTC. Complete variable domain (other parts from reference TRBV30 and TRBJ1-2): SQTIHQWPATLVQPVGSPLSLECTVEGTSNPNLYWYRQAAGRGLQLLFYSVGIGQISSEVPQNLSASRPQDRQFILSSKKLLLSDSGFYLCAWKGLGYTFGSGTRLTVV.

V and J are TRBV5-1 and TRBJ1-1; D may be TRBD1 (5 bases). CDR1 and CDR2 (germline): SGHRS, YFSETQ. V dropped 5 bases and J dropped 7 bases, with 12 bases sitting between them. The CDR3 consists of 12 residues. The CDR3 sequence: CASSDPGGEAFF. The CDR3 coding sequence is TGCGCCAGCAGTGATCCGGGGGGTGAAGCTTTCTTT.

J is TRBJ1-5 and V is TRBV15; possibly TRBD1 for D (6 bases). Trimming stripped 0 bases from V and 2 bases from J, with 11 bases between. The CDR3 consists of 16 residues. The germline gives CDR1 LNHNV, CDR2 YYDKDF (reference sequence). Here the CDR3 DNA reads TGTGCCACCAGCAGAGATGAGGGGGTGGGCAATCAGCCCCAGCATTTT. This translates into CATSRDEGVGNQPQHF.

V usage is TRBV29-1 and J usage is TRBJ1-2; D not certain. There are 14 residues in the CDR3. V was clipped by 3 bases and J by 4 bases, with 15 bases between them. The V gene's germline CDR1 is SQVTM and CDR2 ANQGSEA. CDR3 loop: CSVEWASFPYGYTF. For the CDR3, the DNA is TGCAGCGTTGAGTGGGCATCTTTCCCCTATGGCTACACCTTC.

The genes are TRBV9 and TRBJ1-5, with D unresolved. Germline loops: CDR1 SGDLS, CDR2 YYNGEE. Trimming left V 0 bases short and J 7 bases short, with 14 bases between. The CDR3 totals 15 residues. The CDR3 is CASSVDGELVQPQHF. The CDR3 bases are TGTGCCAGCAGCGTAGACGGAGAACTGGTGCAGCCCCAGCATTTT.